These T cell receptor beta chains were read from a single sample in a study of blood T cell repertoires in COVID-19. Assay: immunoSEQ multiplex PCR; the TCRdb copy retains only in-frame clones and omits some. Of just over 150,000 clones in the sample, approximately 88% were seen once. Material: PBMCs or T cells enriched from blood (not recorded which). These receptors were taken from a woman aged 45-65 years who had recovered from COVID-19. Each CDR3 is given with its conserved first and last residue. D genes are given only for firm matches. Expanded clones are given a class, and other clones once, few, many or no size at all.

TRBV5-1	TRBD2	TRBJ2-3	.	CASSLELSGGRDTQYF	TGCGCCAGCAGCTTGGAACTTAGCGGGGGGAGAGATACGCAGTATTTT
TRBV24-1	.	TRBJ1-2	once	CATSDNRVNYGYTF	TGTGCCACCAGTGATAACAGGGTTAACTATGGCTACACCTTC
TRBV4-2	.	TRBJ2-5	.	CASSQPRGTERETQYF	TGTGCCAGCAGCCAACCCCGGGGTACTGAGAGGGAGACCCAGTACTTC
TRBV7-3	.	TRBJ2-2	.	CASSPRGTNTGELFF	TGTGCCAGCAGCCCAAGGGGGACGAACACCGGGGAGCTGTTTTTT
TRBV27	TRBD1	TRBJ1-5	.	CASRIDGTGRTQPQHF	TGTGCCAGCAGGATAGACGGGACAGGGAGAACTCAGCCCCAGCATTTT
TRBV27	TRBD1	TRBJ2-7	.	CASSSGGSSYEQYF	TGTGCCAGCAGTTCAGGGGGAAGCTCCTACGAGCAGTACTTC
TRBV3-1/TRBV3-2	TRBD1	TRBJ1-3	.	CASSHNRGSFPGNTIYF	TGTGCCAGCAGCCATAACAGGGGCTCGTTCCCTGGAAACACCATATATTTT
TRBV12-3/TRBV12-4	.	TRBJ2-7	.	CASSVSYEQYF	TGTGCCAGCAGTGTCAGCTACGAGCAGTACTTC
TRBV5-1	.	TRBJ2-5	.	CASRVEETQYF	TGCGCCAGCAGGGTTGAGGAGACCCAGTACTTC
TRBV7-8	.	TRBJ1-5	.	CASSLSRTGNQPQHF	TGTGCCAGCAGCTTATCCCGGACAGGCAATCAGCCCCAGCATTTT
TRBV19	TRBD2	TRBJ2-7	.	CASSIGGGYEQYF	TGTGCCAGTAGTATAGGGGGGGGTTACGAGCAGTACTTC